Each of the 12 T cell receptor beta chains below was sequenced from the same sample in a study of OX40 agonist ivuxolimab in advanced cancers. The table came from immunoSEQ multiplex PCR; TCRdb's copy has only in-frame clones and leaves some out. The sample records about 68,000 clones, more than 70% being singletons. The sequenced sample was CD4+ or CD8+ T cells sorted from blood, obtained in a trial of the OX40 agonist ivuxolimab. The receptors come from an adult with an advanced solid tumor such as melanoma, head and neck, liver or kidney cancer.

This clone was recorded once. This chain uses TRBV6-1 with TRBJ2-7; D might be TRBD1 (6 bases). V lost 3 bases and J lost 0, with 9 bases in between. CDR3 length: 14 residues. Germline values: CDR1 MNHNS, CDR2 SASEGT. Here the CDR3 reads CASSEPTGSYEQYF. CDR3 bases: TGTGCCAGCAGTGAGCCGACAGGCTCCTACGAGCAGTACTTC.

This clone has a handful of counts. The V and J genes are TRBV4-1 and TRBJ2-1; D is possibly TRBD1 or TRBD2 (5 bases each). The CDR3 is 14 residues long. Germline assignment: CDR1 MGHRA and CDR2 YSYEKL. Trimming left V 4 bases short and J 8 bases short, with 15 bases between. CDR3 loop: CASSPQRGDDEQFF. For the CDR3, the DNA is TGCGCCAGCAGCCCTCAGAGGGGCGACGATGAGCAGTTCTTC.

The chain is built from TRBV7-9 and TRBJ1-1, with D unclear. Looked up from germline, CDR1 is SEHNR and CDR2 is FQNEAQ (reference sequence). V shed 8 bases and J shed 5 bases, with 15 bases lying between them. The CDR3 runs to 13 residues. CDR3 coding DNA: TGTGCCAGCCTCCCAGAGGTGGGTACTGAAGCTTTCTTT. Translated, it gives CASLPEVGTEAFF.

This chain uses TRBV27 with TRBJ1-5, with TRBD1 matching 10 bases. Germline CDR1 reads MNHEY; CDR2 reads SMNVEV (reference sequence). V trimming: 6 bases; J trimming: 0 bases; junction bases outside the gene matches: 5. This CDR3 is built from 16 residues. The DNA for the CDR3 is TGTGCCAGCAGGGGACAGGGGATCTATAGCAATCAGCCCCAGCATTTT. Encoded protein: CASRGQGIYSNQPQHF.

The gene calls are TRBV6-6 and TRBJ2-3; 8 bases map to TRBD1. The CDR3 runs to 13 residues. With 6 bases clipped from V and 4 bases from J, the junction kept 3 bases outside the gene matches. Looked up from germline, CDR1 is MNHNY and CDR2 is SVGAGI (reference sequence). The CDR3 DNA reads as TGTGCCAGCAGACCAGGGGGCGCAGATACGCAGTATTTT. Amino acid sequence: CASRPGGADTQYF.

CDR3: CASSQDGGGVMYGYTF. In DNA, the CDR3 is TGCGCCAGCAGCCAAGATGGGGGAGGGGTGATGTATGGCTACACCTTC. The chain employs TRBV4-1 and TRBJ1-2; D might be TRBD1 (5 bases). The CDR3 contains 16 residues. CDR1 is MGHRA, CDR2 YSYEKL, per germline. Trimming pared 0 bases from V and 5 bases from J, leaving 16 bases between.

The chain combines TRBV19 with TRBJ2-5, with D possibly TRBD2 on 6 matching bases. V lost 4 bases to trimming and J lost 3 bases, with 15 bases between them. This CDR3 comprises 15 residues. Looked up from germline, CDR1 is LNHDA and CDR2 is SQIVND (reference sequence). The DNA of the CDR3 is TGTGCCAGTAGTAGGTCCGGGACGGGAGAAGAGACCCAGTACTTC. As protein: CASSRSGTGEETQYF.

This sequence joins TRBV18 and TRBJ1-5; a possible D gene is TRBD1 (5 bases). V gave up 3 bases and J gave up 0 bases, with 12 bases separating them. The CDR3 is 16 amino acids. Germline V gene lookup returns CDR1 KGHSH and CDR2 LQKENI. The CDR3: CASSPQGPYSNQPQHF. As DNA, the CDR3 is TGTGCCAGCTCACCGCAGGGCCCTTATAGCAATCAGCCCCAGCATTTT.

This clone was seen a handful of times. CDR3 sequence reads: CASSFLSGGTEAFF. The CDR3 DNA reads as TGTGCCAGCAGTTTCTTGTCAGGGGGGACTGAAGCTTTCTTT. The chain has TRBV27 and TRBJ1-1; 7 nucleotides agree with TRBD1. V shed 3 bases and J 5 bases; nucleotides not matched to a gene: 6. Germline V CDR1 and CDR2: MNHEY, SMNVEV (reference sequence). The CDR3 spans 14 residues.

The chain recombines TRBV7-9 with TRBJ1-1, with 8 nucleotides matching TRBD1. V shed 5 bases and J 3 bases; nucleotides not matched to a gene: 2. Germline V gene data show CDR1 as SEHNR and CDR2 as FQNEAQ (reference sequence). This CDR3 has 13 residues. The CDR3 DNA reads TGTGCCAGCAGCGACAGGGGAGACACTGAAGCTTTCTTT. It translates to CASSDRGDTEAFF.

The chain joins TRBV6-6 to TRBJ2-3; D might be TRBD2 (5 bases). The CDR3 loop spans 16 amino acids. The germline gives CDR1 MNHNY, CDR2 SVGAGI (reference sequence). Trimming left V 0 bases short and J 1 base short, with 11 bases between. This CDR3 reads CASSYSRGRGTDTQYF. The CDR3 coding sequence is TGTGCCAGCAGTTACTCTCGCGGGCGGGGCACAGATACGCAGTATTTT.

The chain uses TRBV27 and TRBJ1-6; a possible D gene is TRBD1 (5 bases). Germline CDR1 is MNHEY and CDR2 is SMNVEV (reference sequence). The CDR3 sequence is 14 residues long. Trimming took off 2 bases at V and 9 bases at J, with 11 bases between the two ends. The CDR3 sequence is CASSLSRASSPLHF. CDR3 nucleotide sequence: TGTGCCAGCAGTTTAAGCAGGGCAAGTTCACCCCTCCACTTT.